A selection of T cell receptor beta chains follows, all from one sample in a study of T cells in Graves' hyperthyroidism and ophthalmopathy. TCRdb re-called the multiplex PCR reads through MiXCR, storing one row per CDR3 protein. This sample has about 580,000 distinct CDR3 sequences, with 40% to 55% found just once. Input material: peripheral blood or thyroid tissue (not recorded which). These receptor sequences come from a woman younger than 35 with Graves' hyperthyroidism. Each CDR3 is given with its conserved first and last residue. D genes are given only for firm matches. For some rows the clone size is stated as once, few or many, or as a class when expanded; others skip it.

cdr3_length	j_call	clone_size	v_call	d_call	cdr3_aa	cdr3_nt
15	TRBJ1-2	NA	TRBV29-1	NA	CSVRRGALGNYGYTF	TGCAGCGTTAGGCGTGGGGCCCTCGGTAACTATGGCTACACCTTC
14	TRBJ2-5	NA	TRBV10-2	TRBD2	CASSGSGSRETQYF	TGCGCCAGCAGTGGTAGCGGGAGTCGAGAGACCCAGTACTTC
13	TRBJ1-2	many	TRBV5-5	NA	CASSSTPGYGYTF	TGTGCCAGCAGCTCCACTCCCGGGTATGGCTACACCTTC
14	TRBJ1-4	NA	TRBV29-1	NA	CSVVGQGTNEKLFF	TGCAGCGTTGTAGGGCAGGGGACTAATGAAAAACTGTTTTTT
13	TRBJ1-2	NA	TRBV15	NA	CATSSLEHGGYTF	TGTGCCACCAGCAGCTTAGAGCACGGGGGCTACACCTTC
16	TRBJ2-2	few	TRBV5-1	NA	CASSPIFAQGTGELFF	TGCGCCAGCAGCCCGATCTTTGCACAAGGGACCGGGGAGCTGTTTTTT
15	TRBJ2-7	many	TRBV7-2	NA	CASSYPYDSSYEQYF	TGTGCCAGCAGCTACCCCTACGATAGCTCCTACGAGCAGTACTTC
14	TRBJ2-7	NA	TRBV20-1	TRBD2	CSARRPGGRNEQCF	TGCAGTGCTAGGCGCCCGGGAGGACGGAACGAGCAGTGCTTC
14	TRBJ1-4	NA	TRBV5-6	NA	CASSLQSPGEKLFF	TGTGCCAGCAGCTTGCAGTCCCCGGGTGAAAAACTGTTTTTT
15	TRBJ1-5	many	TRBV6-6	TRBD1	CASSYGTANNQPQHF	TGTGCCAGCAGTTACGGGACAGCCAACAATCAGCCCCAGCATTTT
16	TRBJ1-1	NA	TRBV20-1	NA	CSARFQREGSNTEAFF	TGCAGTGCTAGATTTCAGCGGGAGGGTTCTAACACTGAAGCTTTCTTT
17	TRBJ2-7	many	TRBV7-6	TRBD2	CASSLVHLAGGPIEQYF	TGTGCCAGCAGCTTAGTTCACTTGGCGGGAGGGCCGATCGAGCAGTACTTC
15	TRBJ2-5	NA	TRBV2	TRBD2	CASSDPAGARETQYF	TGTGCCAGCAGTGATCCAGCGGGGGCTAGGGAGACCCAGTACTTC
10	TRBJ2-5	NA	TRBV20-1	NA	CSALREIQYF	TGCAGTGCCTTGAGGGAGATCCAGTACTTC
18	TRBJ1-1	many	TRBV18	NA	CASSPPVEVNPMNTEAFF	TGTGCCAGCTCACCACCTGTCGAGGTGAACCCCATGAACACTGAAGCTTTCTTT
13	TRBJ1-1	NA	TRBV9	TRBD1	CASSVTGETEAFF	TGTGCCAGCAGCGTGACAGGGGAGACTGAAGCTTTCTTT
14	TRBJ2-7	many	TRBV12-3/TRBV12-4	NA	CASRDSLPPYEQYF	TGTGCCAGCAGAGACAGTCTCCCACCCTACGAGCAGTACTTC
15	TRBJ1-5	NA	TRBV5-1	NA	CTSSLEATSNQPQHF	TGCACCAGCAGCTTGGAGGCGACTAGCAATCAGCCCCAGCATTTT
12	TRBJ1-4	many	TRBV11-2	NA	CASSFDFEKLFF	TGTGCCAGCAGCTTTGACTTTGAAAAACTGTTTTTT
13	TRBJ1-6	NA	TRBV9	NA	CASSGQGYPPLHF	TGTGCCAGCAGTGGTCAGGGATACCCCCCCCTCCACTTT
14	TRBJ2-7	NA	TRBV15	TRBD1	CATSRAGQGYEQYF	TGTGCCACCAGCAGAGCCGGACAGGGTTACGAGCAGTACTTC
14	TRBJ2-5	NA	TRBV7-3	TRBD2	CASSGGRRGETQYF	TGTGCCAGCAGTGGCGGGAGGCGTGGGGAGACCCAGTACTTC
15	TRBJ2-7	NA	TRBV15	NA	CATGTGGFSYNEQYF	TGTGCCACCGGAACCGGGGGATTCTCCTACAATGAGCAGTACTTC
13	TRBJ1-5	many	TRBV9	NA	CASSVGPVGAQHF	TGTGCCAGCAGCGTAGGACCGGTGGGCGCCCAGCATTTT
15	TRBJ2-7	NA	TRBV12-3/TRBV12-4	TRBD1	CASSLTGGGPAEQYF	TGTGCCAGCAGTTTGACAGGGGGAGGGCCTGCCGAGCAGTACTTC
17	TRBJ1-5	many	TRBV20-1	TRBD1	CSARDRGRPVSNQPQHF	TGCAGTGCTAGAGATAGGGGGCGACCGGTCAGCAATCAGCCCCAGCATTTT
15	TRBJ1-1	many	TRBV20-1	NA	CSARALTGIRGEAFF	TGCAGTGCTAGGGCCCTAACCGGGATCAGGGGTGAAGCTTTCTTT
12	TRBJ1-2	NA	TRBV2	NA	CASSVGEGRYTF	TGTGCCAGCAGTGTGGGGGAGGGACGCTACACCTTC
19	TRBJ2-7	many	TRBV7-2	TRBD2	CASSQDATSGGFPQYEQYF	TGTGCCAGCAGCCAAGATGCGACTAGCGGGGGGTTCCCCCAATACGAGCAGTACTTC
15	TRBJ2-5	NA	TRBV7-2	NA	CASSPWEVTGETQNF	TGTGCCAGCAGCCCCTGGGAAGTAACGGGAGAGACCCAGAACTTC
17	TRBJ2-1	NA	TRBV7-6	TRBD2	CASSLRPSGRADDEQFF	TGTGCCAGCAGCTTAAGGCCTAGCGGGAGGGCCGACGATGAGCAGTTCTTC
15	TRBJ1-5	many	TRBV7-8	NA	CASSLEDATNQPQHF	TGTGCCAGCAGCTTAGAGGACGCGACTAATCAGCCCCAGCATTTT
15	TRBJ1-5	many	TRBV24-1	TRBD1	CATSDTGASNQPQHF	TGTGCCACCAGTGATACAGGGGCTAGCAATCAGCCCCAGCATTTT
12	TRBJ1-1	NA	TRBV19	NA	CASSPGQFEAFF	TGTGCCAGTAGTCCTGGACAGTTTGAAGCTTTCTTT
18	TRBJ2-6	NA	TRBV7-9	TRBD1	CASSQDRAGSSGANVLTF	TGTGCCAGCAGCCAAGACAGGGCTGGAAGCTCTGGGGCCAACGTCCTGACTTTC
13	TRBJ1-1	few	TRBV9	NA	CASSATWSAEAFF	TGTGCCAGCAGCGCCACATGGAGTGCTGAAGCTTTCTTT
17	TRBJ2-7	few	TRBV15	TRBD1	CATSGALGQGGLYEQYF	TGTGCCACCAGCGGCGCCCTGGGACAGGGTGGGCTCTACGAGCAGTACTTC
13	TRBJ2-5	NA	TRBV12-3/TRBV12-4	NA	CASSILGRETQYF	TGTGCCAGCAGTATCCTGGGGCGAGAGACCCAGTACTTC
13	TRBJ1-5	NA	TRBV20-1	TRBD1	CSADGTGVQPQHF	TGCAGTGCTGACGGGACAGGGGTCCAGCCCCAGCATTTT
13	TRBJ2-7	many	TRBV6-6	NA	CASTSGRSYEQYF	TGTGCCAGCACGAGTGGCCGCTCCTACGAGCAGTACTTC
15	TRBJ2-2	many	TRBV7-8	TRBD2	CASSVILAGPGELFF	TGTGCCAGCAGCGTAATTCTAGCGGGACCCGGGGAGCTGTTTTTT
16	TRBJ1-6	NA	TRBV4-1	NA	CASSQERAGRNSPLHF	TGCGCCAGCAGCCAAGAGCGGGCAGGACGAAATTCACCCCTCCACTTT
14	TRBJ2-7	NA	TRBV12-3/TRBV12-4	NA	CAILSRGRAGEQYF	TGTGCCATCTTGAGCAGGGGGAGGGCCGGAGAGCAGTACTTC
16	TRBJ1-1	many	TRBV19	NA	CASKHVGRVRNTEAFF	TGTGCCAGTAAACATGTCGGAAGAGTGAGGAACACTGAAGCTTTCTTT
13	TRBJ1-5	NA	TRBV11-3	NA	CASSSGVRETQHF	TGTGCCAGCAGCTCAGGGGTGCGAGAGACCCAGCATTTT
12	TRBJ2-5	few	TRBV12-3/TRBV12-4	NA	CASSGRGQTQYF	TGTGCCAGCAGTGGGCGAGGGCAGACACAGTACTTC
15	TRBJ2-3	NA	TRBV5-6	TRBD1	CASSLDQGVSSTQYF	TGTGCCAGCAGCTTGGACCAGGGGGTTTCGTCTACGCAGTATTTT
13	TRBJ1-2	many	TRBV12-3/TRBV12-4	TRBD1	CASSRDRARGYTF	TGTGCCAGCAGTCGAGACAGGGCGCGTGGCTACACCTTC
13	TRBJ2-7	NA	TRBV20-1	NA	CSAPSPPRYEQYF	TGCAGTGCCCCTAGTCCCCCCCGCTACGAGCAGTACTTC
13	TRBJ2-4	NA	TRBV9	NA	CASSVDESGIQYF	TGTGCCAGCAGCGTAGATGAGTCGGGCATTCAGTACTTC
14	TRBJ2-6	NA	TRBV6-4	NA	CASSAAGTTVDEAF	TGTGCCAGCAGTGCCGCCGGGACAACGGTCGATGAAGCTTTC
14	TRBJ2-1	NA	TRBV7-3	NA	CASSLSRLGNEQFF	TGTGCCAGCAGCTTAAGCAGACTAGGCAATGAGCAGTTCTTC
16	TRBJ1-6	many	TRBV13	NA	CASSPTTGRAHSPLHF	TGTGCCAGCAGCCCCACCACAGGGAGGGCACATTCACCCCTCCACTTT
16	TRBJ2-3	NA	TRBV6-5	NA	CASSYRASGSADTQYF	TGTGCCAGCAGTTACAGGGCGAGCGGTAGCGCAGATACGCAGTATTTT
17	TRBJ2-5	many	TRBV7-6	NA	CASSLPPPHCYQETQYF	TGTGCCAGCAGCTTACCCCCACCCCACTGCTACCAAGAGACCCAGTACTTC
16	TRBJ1-6	few	TRBV27	NA	CASSLEGWSYNSPLHF	TGTGCCAGCAGTTTAGAGGGTTGGTCCTATAATTCACCCCTCCACTTT
14	TRBJ1-4	NA	TRBV7-2	TRBD1	CASSPWTGGEKLFF	TGTGCCAGCAGCCCCTGGACAGGGGGCGAAAAACTGTTTTTT